This TCR beta chain was profiled in a study of neurological immune-mediated disorders. Time point: longitudinal time-point 2. This clonotype has at least ten counts. A single record per CDR3 protein comes from TCRdb applying MiXCR to the 5' RACE reads. The repertoire has 50,000 or so distinct CDR3 sequences, around 13% of them found once; the top ten carry 4.5% to 5.5%. V was pared by 5 bases and J by 7 bases, with 10 bases of the junction left unmatched. This CDR3 region has 15 residues. CDR1 SEHNR and CDR2 FQNEAQ come from the germline V gene (reference sequence). This chain joins TRBV7-9 and TRBJ2-1; TRBD1 aligns across 8 bases. The sample consisted of PBMCs. This clonotype originated in a male donor with HTLV-1-associated myelopathy (HAM/TSP). The DNA of the CDR3 is TGTGCCAGCAGCCCTGCGGACAGGGAACGGAATGAGCAGTTCTTC. Translating gives CASSPADRERNEQFF.